The rows below give T cell receptor beta chains drawn from one sample of a study of blood T cells in healthy people across ages. Each CDR3 protein is one row after TCRdb ran MiXCR on the 5' RACE reads. The sample carries roughly 800,000 distinct CDR3 sequences, nearly 60% recorded once. Source material: blood. The receptors were sampled from a man aged 30-40 years in good health. Each CDR3 is given with its conserved first and last residue. Fields, in order: J gene, V gene, clone size, D gene, CDR3 DNA, CDR3 protein. D genes are given only for firm matches. Clone size is shown for a subset of rows, as once, few, many or a class of expanded clone.

TRBJ2-4 TRBV6-1 few TRBD2 TGTGCCAGCAGTGCTAGCGGGGGGTTAGCCAAAAACATTCAGTACTTC CASSASGGLAKNIQYF
TRBJ2-5 TRBV4-3 few TRBD2 TGCGCCAGCAGCCAAGGGGGGGGAGAGACCCAGTACTTC CASSQGGGETQYF
TRBJ2-5 TRBV15 few TRBD2 TGTGCCACCAGCACTCTAGCGGAGGAGGGGACCCAGTACTTC CATSTLAEEGTQYF
TRBJ1-2 TRBV10-3 few - TGTGCCATCGCTCCTCAGGGAAACTATGGCTACACCTTC CAIAPQGNYGYTF
TRBJ2-7 TRBV3-1 - - TGTGCCAGCAGCCTTATCGGGACTGGAACCTACGAGCAGTACTTC CASSLIGTGTYEQYF
TRBJ2-5 TRBV9 - - TGTGCCAGCAGCGTCCGGACAGTGAAAGAGACCCAGTACTTC CASSVRTVKETQYF
TRBJ2-3 TRBV7-9 - TRBD2 TGTGCCAGCAGCTCGGGACTACCTAGAGATACGCAGTATTTT CASSSGLPRDTQYF
TRBJ2-1 TRBV7-2 once TRBD2 TGTGCCAGCAGCCGGACTAGCGGAGCCAACAATGAGCAGTTCTTC CASSRTSGANNEQFF
TRBJ2-5 TRBV20-1 - - TGCAGTGCTAGTCATGTCGCGGAGATCCAAGAGACCCAGTACTTC CSASHVAEIQETQYF
TRBJ1-6 TRBV7-9 once TRBD1 TGTGCCAGCAGCTTAGGTCAACAGGGGGTGTTTTCACCCCTCCACTTT CASSLGQQGVFSPLHF
TRBJ1-2 TRBV7-9 few TRBD1 TGTGCCAGCAGCCAGACAGGGGCGGGAGGCTACACCTTC CASSQTGAGGYTF
TRBJ2-1 TRBV27 - - TGTGCCAGCGGGCAACTAGCCAATGAGCAGTTCTTC CASGQLANEQFF
TRBJ2-7 TRBV28 - TRBD2 TGTGCCAGCACGAAGACTAGCGGGAGGTTTTACGAGCAGTACTTC CASTKTSGRFYEQYF
TRBJ1-2 TRBV3-1 - - TGTGCCAGCAGCCAAGGCAACCGGGACAATGGCTACACCTTC CASSQGNRDNGYTF
TRBJ2-1 TRBV4-3 few - TGCGCCAGCAGCCTTAAAACAAGAGACAGGAGCTCCTACAATGAGCAGTTCTTC CASSLKTRDRSSYNEQFF
TRBJ2-1 TRBV7-2 - - TGTGCCAGCAGCCCCATCGGATGGGAGAATGAGCAGTTCTTC CASSPIGWENEQFF
TRBJ1-1 TRBV5-1 - - TGCGCCAGCAGCTTCCTCGCAGTCTCTGAAGCTTTCTTT CASSFLAVSEAFF
TRBJ2-1 TRBV27 - - TGTGCCAGCAGTTTTCTAAGAGGTTCCTACAATGAGCAGTTCTTC CASSFLRGSYNEQFF
TRBJ2-3 TRBV20-1 - - TGCAGTGCTAACCGGCTGAGCACAGATACGCAGTATTTT CSANRLSTDTQYF
TRBJ1-2 TRBV7-2 - TRBD1 TGTGCCAGCAGCCCAGTGGGACAGGGCCCTCGGGGCTACACCTTC CASSPVGQGPRGYTF
TRBJ1-2 TRBV5-1 - - TGCGCCAGCAGCTCCGGACAGTCTGACTACACCTTC CASSSGQSDYTF
TRBJ2-3 TRBV11-2 - - TGTGCCAGCAGCTTCCTGGGAGTCTATACGCAGTATTTT CASSFLGVYTQYF
TRBJ1-2 TRBV6-5 few - TGTGCCAGCAGTCTCAATGGACGGATTAACTATGGCTACACCTTC CASSLNGRINYGYTF
TRBJ2-5 TRBV20-1 - - TGCAGTGCGAAGACTAGTTACCAAGAGACCCAGTACTTC CSAKTSYQETQYF
TRBJ1-6 TRBV4-3 - - TGCGCCAGCAGCCAAGAAAGTAGACGGGGGGCCAATTCACCCCTCCACTTT CASSQESRRGANSPLHF
TRBJ1-1 TRBV6-5 once - TGTGCCAGCAGGGCAGGGGATCGCACTGAAGCTTTCTTT CASRAGDRTEAFF
TRBJ2-7 TRBV18 many TRBD2 TGTGCCAGCTCACCTAGCGGGGGCTACGAGCAGTACTTC CASSPSGGYEQYF
TRBJ2-3 TRBV4-1 few TRBD2 TGCGCCAGCAGCCAGCTAATAGCGGGAGTGGTGGTTACGCAGTATTTT CASSQLIAGVVVTQYF
TRBJ2-7 TRBV20-1 - - TGCAGTGCTCAGCGCTTGGGGAGGACCTACAATGAGCAGTACTTC CSAQRLGRTYNEQYF
TRBJ2-4 TRBV7-2 - - TGTGCCGGCAGCTTAGTGGGAAGTTTATGGTACTTC CAGSLVGSLWYF
TRBJ2-1 TRBV20-1 few TRBD1 TGCAGTGCTAGGGGGACAGGTTACTACAATGAGCAGTTCTTC CSARGTGYYNEQFF
TRBJ2-1 TRBV19 - - TGTGCCAGTAGTATTAAGGGGACCCTCAACTCCTACAATGAGCAGTTCTTC CASSIKGTLNSYNEQFF
TRBJ2-4 TRBV12-3/TRBV12-4 few - TGTGCCAGCAGTTTCCGGGTGGATTTGGGGGCCAAAAACATTCAGTACTTC CASSFRVDLGAKNIQYF
TRBJ2-1 TRBV7-2 few - TGTGCCAGCAGCTTATGGCTAGCTGGGAGCTCCTACAATGAGCAGTTCTTC CASSLWLAGSSYNEQFF
TRBJ2-5 TRBV11-2 - - TGTGCCAGCAGCTTAGAGGGTTACCAACGAACGGAGGCCCAGTACTTC CASSLEGYQRTEAQYF
TRBJ2-1 TRBV4-3 - TRBD1 TGCGCCAGCAGCCAACCGGGACAGGGGGTCAATGAGCAGTTCTTC CASSQPGQGVNEQFF
TRBJ1-1 TRBV7-9 many - TGTGCCAGCAGCTTCGACAGCAAAGCTTTCTTT CASSFDSKAFF